Listed here are 7 T cell receptor beta chains from one sample, sequenced in a study of blood T cell repertoires in COVID-19. Clones were sequenced by immunoSEQ multiplex PCR, and TCRdb holds only the in-frame ones, with some missing. The table lists about 120,000 clones, about three quarters of them singletons. The source material was peripheral blood. The receptor source for this set is a man between 65 and 79 years old with acute or convalescent COVID-19.

This clone showed up just once. The V and J genes are TRBV6-5 and TRBJ1-5; D gene unclear. The CDR3 has 14 amino acids. The V end lost 4 bases, the J end lost 0 bases, and 7 bases lay between the germline ends. Germline CDR1 is MNHEY and CDR2 is SVGAGI. The CDR3: CASSSPGSNQPQHF. CDR3 sequence (DNA): TGTGCCAGCAGTTCCCCAGGTAGCAATCAGCCCCAGCATTTT.

The chain has TRBV27 and TRBJ1-4; TRBD1 might be the D (5 bases). Per germline, CDR1 MNHEY and CDR2 SMNVEV (reference sequence). V lost 5 bases and J lost 8, with 15 bases in between. CDR3 size: 14 residues. The chain's CDR3 is CASSHQGLYEKLFF. In nucleotides, the CDR3 is TGTGCCAGCAGTCACCAGGGATTGTACGAAAAACTGTTTTTT.

V gene TRBV6-6 combines with J gene TRBJ2-3; 7 nucleotides align to TRBD1. Trimming cost V 7 bases and J 3 bases; bases outside gene matches: 10. Per germline, CDR1 MNHNY and CDR2 SVGAGI (reference sequence). The CDR3 loop spans 15 amino acids. The CDR3 DNA follows: TGTGCCAGCAACCCTACAGGGGTTCGTACAGATACGCAGTATTTT. Translation: CASNPTGVRTDTQYF.

The chain carries TRBV2 and TRBJ2-6; 7 positions match TRBD1. CDR3 length: 20 residues. Per the germline V gene, CDR1 is SNHLY and CDR2 is FYNNEI. Trimming took 5 bases from V and 0 from J; bases not matched to a gene: 16. Here the CDR3 DNA reads TGTGCCAGCAGTTACCCCGCCGCCGGGACAGCGAACTCTGGGGCCAACGTCCTGACTTTC. Translated, it gives CASSYPAAGTANSGANVLTF.

This clone was seen only a few times. This chain links TRBV7-3 with TRBJ1-2, with 9 nucleotides matching TRBD1. The CDR3 contains 13 residues. Per the germline V gene, CDR1 is SGHTA and CDR2 is FQGTGA. V trimming: 3 bases; J trimming: 7 bases; junction bases outside the gene matches: 3. CDR3 sequence: CASSFDRGGGYTF. CDR3 DNA: TGTGCCAGCAGCTTCGACAGGGGGGGTGGCTACACCTTC.

The V and J genes are TRBV30 and TRBJ2-3; 9 nucleotides match TRBD2. The CDR3 runs 16 residues. Trimming removed 0 bases from V and 2 bases from J; junction bases left unmatched: 6. Per germline, CDR1 GTSNPN and CDR2 SVGIG (reference sequence). The CDR3 region is CAWSVGAGGPTDTQYF. The CDR3 DNA sequence: TGTGCCTGGAGTGTAGGGGCGGGGGGGCCCACAGATACGCAGTATTTT.

The chain is built from TRBV5-1 and TRBJ1-4, with a tentative D call TRBD1 (6 bases). Germline CDR1 SGHRS, CDR2 YFSETQ. The V and J ends lost 0 bases and 7 bases respectively, with 13 bases between them. The CDR3 covers 15 residues. In nucleotides, the CDR3 is TGCGCCAGCAGCTTGGCAGGGGCGCGAGGTGAAAAACTGTTTTTT. It codes for CASSLAGARGEKLFF. The full variable domain, with the rest looked up from reference TRBV5-1 and TRBJ1-4, is KAGVTQTPRYLIKTRGQQVTLSCSPISGHRSVSWYQQTPGQGLQFLFEYFSETQRNKGNFPGRFSGRQFSNSRSEMNVSTLELGDSALYLCASSLAGARGEKLFFGSGTQLSVL.